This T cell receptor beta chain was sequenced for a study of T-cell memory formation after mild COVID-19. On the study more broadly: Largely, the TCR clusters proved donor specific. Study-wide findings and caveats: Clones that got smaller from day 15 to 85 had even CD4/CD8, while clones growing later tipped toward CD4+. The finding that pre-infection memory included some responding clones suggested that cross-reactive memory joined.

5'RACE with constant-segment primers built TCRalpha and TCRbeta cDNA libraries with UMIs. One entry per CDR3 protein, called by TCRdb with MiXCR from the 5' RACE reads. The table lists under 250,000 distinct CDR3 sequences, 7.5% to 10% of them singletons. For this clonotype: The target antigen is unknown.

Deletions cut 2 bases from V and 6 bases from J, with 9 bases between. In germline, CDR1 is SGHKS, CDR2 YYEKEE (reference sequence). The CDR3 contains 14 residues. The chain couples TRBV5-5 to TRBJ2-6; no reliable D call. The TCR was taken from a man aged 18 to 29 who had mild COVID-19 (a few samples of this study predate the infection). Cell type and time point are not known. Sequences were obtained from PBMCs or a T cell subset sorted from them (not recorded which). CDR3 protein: CASSFYGEANVLTF. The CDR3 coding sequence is TGTGCCAGCAGCTTTTACGGAGAGGCCAACGTCCTGACTTTC.